The 29 T cell receptor beta chains given below trace back to one sample, sequenced in a study of T cell responses to AZD1222 COVID-19 vaccine. Here immunoSEQ multiplex PCR was the method, and the copy in TCRdb shows in-frame clones only, minus some. The sample shows 110,000 to 150,000 clones, roughly 90% of them seen only once. Sample: peripheral blood, taken 28 days after the second AZD1222 dose. The receptors were gathered from an adult who received the AZD1222 COVID-19 vaccine.

The chain employs TRBV3-1 (or the pseudogene TRBV3-2) and TRBJ2-3; tentatively, D is TRBD2 (6 bases). The germline V gene has CDR1 LGHDT and CDR2 YNNKEL (reference sequence). Trimming pared 3 bases from V and 4 bases from J, leaving 14 bases between. This CDR3 has 15 residues. The CDR3 DNA is TGTGCCAGCAGCCACAGGCGGGATCGCCCAGATACGCAGTATTTT. Protein product: CASSHRRDRPDTQYF.

The chain joins TRBV6-5 to TRBJ1-2; TRBD1 agrees at 9 bases. The CDR3 runs 13 residues. Trimming at V came to 5 bases and at J to 8 bases, leaving 6 bases not matched to a gene. CDR1 is MNHEY and CDR2 is SVGAGI in the germline V gene. The CDR3 region has the DNA TGTGCCAGCAGTCTGACAGGGGGGGAAGGCTACACCTTC. It encodes CASSLTGGEGYTF.

The chain joins TRBV21-1 to TRBJ2-7; the DNA was not used to check the table's D call, TRBD2. TRBV21-1 is an annotated pseudogene. This CDR3 is built from 15 residues. As DNA, the CDR3 is TGTGCCAGCAGGACTGCTAGCGGGAGGTCCAACGAGCAGTACTTC. It yields the protein CASRTASGRSNEQYF.

The V gene is TRBV28, the J gene TRBJ2-7; 11 bases agree with TRBD1. CDR3 length: 17 amino acids. Germline-derived CDR1 and CDR2 are MDHEN and SYDVKM. Germline trimming cut 2 bases from V and 7 bases from J; bases unmatched to any gene: 13. The CDR3 loop is CASSLGGGGQGAGEQYF. The CDR3 DNA follows: TGTGCCAGCAGTTTAGGAGGAGGCGGACAGGGGGCTGGGGAGCAGTACTTC.

The chain carries TRBV7-6 and TRBJ2-7, with D possibly matching TRBD2 (6 bases). This CDR3 spans 13 amino acids. The V gene lost 5 bases and the J gene lost 3 bases, with 11 bases spanning the gap. From germline, CDR1 is SGHVS and CDR2 FNYEAQ. This chain's CDR3 is CASSPGTFYEQYF. The DNA of the CDR3 is TGTGCCAGCAGCCCAGGGACTTTCTACGAGCAGTACTTC.

J is TRBJ2-6 and V is TRBV18; TRBD1 aligns across 8 bases. This CDR3 spans 20 amino acids. J was trimmed by 2 bases and V by 0 bases; bases with no gene match: 12. Germline V gene lookup returns CDR1 KGHSH and CDR2 LQKENI. Here the CDR3 reads CASSPPNVGQGVPGANVLTF. Here the CDR3 DNA reads TGTGCCAGCTCACCACCAAATGTAGGACAGGGAGTACCTGGGGCCAACGTCCTGACTTTC. Full variable domain (missing parts from reference TRBV18 and TRBJ2-6): NAGVMQNPRHLVRRRGQEARLRCSPMKGHSHVYWYRQLPEEGLKFMVYLQKENIIDESGMPKERFSAEFPKEGPSILRIQQVVRGDSAAYFCASSPPNVGQGVPGANVLTFGAGSRLTVL.

This clone was recorded once. The rearrangement joins TRBV28 to TRBJ1-4, with 7 positions matching TRBD1. V was clipped by 10 bases and J by 14 bases; unmatched bases: 13. The germline gives CDR1 MDHEN, CDR2 SYDVKM. The CDR3 is made up of 12 amino acids. DNA of the CDR3: TGTGCCACCCGCCCCCAGGGGGAGGGTCTGTTTTTT. Translated: CATRPQGEGLFF.

This clone was recorded once. V is TRBV27 and J is TRBJ2-3; D is possibly TRBD1 (6 bases). Germline CDR1 reads MNHEY; CDR2 reads SMNVEV (reference sequence). The CDR3 is 21 amino acids. V gave up 5 bases and J gave up 4 bases, with 34 bases separating them. DNA of the CDR3: TGTGCCAGCAGTCCCCCTCGACAGGAAAAGCAGCGCACCATCCCGGCAGATACGCAGTATTTT. Protein product: CASSPPRQEKQRTIPADTQYF.

The CDR3 protein is CSARDPSGYTF. The DNA for the CDR3 is TGCAGTGCTAGAGACCCTTCGGGCTACACCTTC. The rearrangement links TRBV20-1 to TRBJ1-2; D gene ambiguous. This CDR3 is 11 amino acids long. V was trimmed by 0 bases and J by 8 bases, leaving 7 bases between them. Germline assignment: CDR1 DFQATT and CDR2 SNEGSKA (reference sequence).

The rearrangement uses TRBV19 and TRBJ1-5; a possible D gene is TRBD1 (5 bases). V was clipped by 7 bases and J by 2 bases, with 12 bases between them. CDR1 and CDR2 (germline): LNHDA, SQIVND (reference sequence). The length of the CDR3 is 14 residues. The CDR3 region is CASTGDGGNQPQHF. DNA for the CDR3: TGTGCCAGTACCGGGGACGGAGGCAATCAGCCCCAGCATTTT.

The chain recombines TRBV6-5 with TRBJ1-2, with D possibly TRBD1 on 5 matching bases. V was cut by 5 bases and J by 4 bases, with 17 bases left in between. Germline V gene sequence: CDR1 MNHEY, CDR2 SVGAGI. CDR3 length: 15 amino acids. In DNA form, the CDR3 reads TGTGCCAGCAGTCTGGGGGTGGGGGGACTCTATGGCTACACCTTC. As protein: CASSLGVGGLYGYTF.

The rearrangement joins TRBV6-5 to TRBJ1-1; TRBD1 matches at 9 bases. The germline gives CDR1 MNHEY, CDR2 SVGAGI. J lost 5 bases, V lost 6 bases, and 10 bases had no gene match. CDR3 length: 15 residues. The DNA for the CDR3 is TGTGCCAGCAGCCAAGGGACAGGGCGTGTGACTGAAGCTTTCTTT. Translation gives CASSQGTGRVTEAFF.

The chain carries TRBV5-6 and TRBJ2-1; unclear D gene. With 2 bases removed from V and 0 bases from J, the gap between germline ends came to 9 bases. CDR1 is SGHDT, CDR2 YYEEEE, per germline. The CDR3 runs to 15 residues. The CDR3 nucleotides read TGTGCCAGCAGCTTAGGGCGTAACTCCTACAATGAGCAGTTCTTC. Translating it yields CASSLGRNSYNEQFF.

J is TRBJ2-1 and V is TRBV28, with TRBD2 matching 8 bases. Trimming took 8 bases from V and 2 from J; bases not matched to a gene: 5. Germline-derived CDR1 and CDR2 are MDHEN and SYDVKM. This CDR3 is built from 14 residues. CDR3: CASQAGVPYNEQFF. CDR3 DNA sequence: TGTGCCAGCCAAGCGGGAGTGCCCTACAATGAGCAGTTCTTC.

The chain carries TRBV6-5 and TRBJ2-7; possibly TRBD1 for D (5 bases). Deletions cut 5 bases from V and 8 bases from J, with 10 bases between. The CDR3 length is 11 residues. Looked up from germline, CDR1 is MNHEY and CDR2 is SVGAGI. The DNA for the CDR3 is TGTGCCAGCAGTAGTAAGGGGAAGCAGTACTTC. It yields the protein CASSSKGKQYF.

The chain is built from TRBV11-2 and TRBJ2-7; perhaps TRBD1 as D (6 bases). V lost 5 bases to trimming and J lost 3 bases, with 20 bases between them. Germline CDR1 is SGHAT and CDR2 is FQNNGV. The CDR3 contains 16 residues. In nucleotides, the CDR3 is TGTGCCAGCAGCCCTCTTCAGGGGCCCTACTACTACGAGCAGTACTTC. This gives the protein CASSPLQGPYYYEQYF.

The V call is TRBV6-6, the J call TRBJ1-1; no definite D call. V gave up 2 bases and J gave up 0 bases, with 7 bases separating them. Germline V gives CDR1 MNHNY, CDR2 SVGAGI (reference sequence). The CDR3 consists of 14 residues. CDR3 DNA: TGTGCCAGCAGTTACAGGGTGCTGAACACTGAAGCTTTCTTT. Translated: CASSYRVLNTEAFF.

This chain joins TRBV5-1 and TRBJ2-1, with D unresolved. Germline CDR1 and CDR2: SGHRS and YFSETQ. The CDR3 contains 12 residues. Trimming removed 0 bases from V and 8 bases from J, with 6 bases in between. Here the CDR3 reads CASSLGVYEQFF. In nucleotides, the CDR3 is TGCGCCAGCAGCTTGGGGGTCTATGAGCAGTTCTTC.

V usage is TRBV7-3 and J usage is TRBJ2-7; 10 bases agree with TRBD1. The CDR3 spans 14 residues. The V segment lost 5 bases and the J segment 7 bases; nucleotides outside the gene matches: 8. From germline, CDR1 is SGHTA and CDR2 FQGTGA. The CDR3 loop reads CASSGGTGAREQYF. CDR3 in DNA: TGTGCCAGCAGCGGAGGGACAGGGGCTCGGGAGCAGTACTTC.

The chain links TRBV24-1 to TRBJ1-1; 8 positions match TRBD1. Germline CDR1 KGHDR, CDR2 SFDVKD. Trimming took 3 bases from V and 10 from J; bases not matched to a gene: 3. CDR3 size: 12 residues. The DNA for the CDR3 is TGTGCCACCAGTGATCATGACAGGGGAGCTTTCTTT. Encoded protein: CATSDHDRGAFF.

This sequence joins TRBV11-2 and TRBJ2-5; tentative D call: TRBD2 (6 bases). Germline V gene sequence: CDR1 SGHAT, CDR2 FQNNGV. Trimming shortened V by 1 base and J by 5 bases, and 11 bases separated the two germline ends. This CDR3 region has 14 residues. The DNA for the CDR3 is TGTGCCAGCAGCTTAGGGACCGGGGGTGAGACCCAGTACTTC. It is translated as CASSLGTGGETQYF. Full variable domain (missing parts from reference TRBV11-2 and TRBJ2-5): EAGVAQSPRYKIIEKRQSVAFWCNPISGHATLYWYQQILGQGPKLLIQFQNNGVVDDSQLPKDRFSAERLKGVDSTLKIQPAKLEDSAVYLCASSLGTGGETQYFGPGTRLLVL.

The chain combines TRBV27 with TRBJ2-1; 10 bases agree with TRBD1. CDR1 MNHEY and CDR2 SMNVEV come from the germline V gene (reference sequence). The CDR3 is 15 residues long. Losses at the gene ends were 3 bases for V and 5 bases for J; bases not matched to a gene: 4. The CDR3 DNA is TGTGCCAGCAGTTTCCCGGACAGGGGGGACAATGAGCAGTTCTTC. It translates to CASSFPDRGDNEQFF.

Only one count was recorded for this clone. The chain joins TRBV19 to TRBJ1-2; possibly TRBD1 for D (6 bases). The CDR3 has 14 residues. CDR1 is LNHDA and CDR2 is SQIVND in the germline V gene (reference sequence). Trimming removed 8 bases from V and 2 bases from J, with 15 bases in between. CDR3 DNA sequence: TGTGCCAGTTCTAGAGGGGGAAGAAACTATGGCTACACCTTC. As protein: CASSRGGRNYGYTF.

This chain links TRBV4-3 with TRBJ2-6; TRBD2 is a possible D gene (6 bases). The CDR3 totals 15 residues. CDR1 and CDR2 from the germline V gene are LGHNA and YSLEER. V was shortened by 1 base and J by 8 bases, with 12 bases between the two germline ends. Written as DNA, the CDR3 is TGCGCCAGCAGCCAAGGACTAGGGGAGTCCAACGTCCTGACTTTC. Translating gives CASSQGLGESNVLTF.

The chain recombines TRBV6-2 or TRBV6-3 with TRBJ2-2, with 8 bases fitting TRBD2. With V trimmed by 4 bases and J by 2 bases, 3 bases remained unmatched. From germline, CDR1 is MNHEY and CDR2 SVGEGT. The CDR3 is 15 residues long. The CDR3 loop is CASSSREGNTGELFF. DNA for the CDR3: TGTGCCAGCAGTTCTCGGGAGGGTAACACCGGGGAGCTGTTTTTT.

The chain recombines TRBV7-8 with TRBJ2-7; 9 bases line up with TRBD2. Germline CDR1 is SGHVS and CDR2 is FQNEAQ. The V segment lost 3 bases and the J segment 2 bases; nucleotides outside the gene matches: 2. The CDR3 has 14 amino acids. The CDR3 DNA sequence: TGTGCCAGCAGCTTCAGGACTAGCGCCTACGAGCAGTACTTC. Translated: CASSFRTSAYEQYF.

V usage is TRBV4-3 and J usage is TRBJ2-3; D not certain. Germline CDR1 and CDR2: LGHNA and YSLEER. V was shortened by 0 bases and J by 2 bases, with 15 bases between the two germline ends. This CDR3 has 17 amino acids. CDR3: CASSQDGPGYNTDTQYF. For the CDR3, the DNA is TGCGCCAGCAGCCAAGATGGGCCAGGATACAACACAGATACGCAGTATTTT.

This sequence joins TRBV7-9 and TRBJ1-2; D uncertain. The CDR3 has 14 residues. Germline V gene data show CDR1 as SEHNR and CDR2 as FQNEAQ (reference sequence). Trimming stripped 2 bases from V and 10 bases from J, with 17 bases between. CDR3 nucleotides: TGTGCCAGCAGCTTAAGGTCAGACCCGGCTGACTACACCTTC. This sequence encodes CASSLRSDPADYTF.

This clone appeared a single time. V gene TRBV7-3 combines with J gene TRBJ1-1; D call uncertain. V shed 2 bases and J shed 5 bases, with 12 bases lying between them. The CDR3 runs 14 residues. The germline CDR1 and CDR2 sequences are SGHTA and FQGTGA. CDR3 residues: CASSLYTRRTEAFF. The DNA for the CDR3 is TGTGCCAGCAGCTTATATACCCGAAGGACTGAAGCTTTCTTT.